The 22 T cell receptor beta chains in this list originate from one sample, sequenced in a study of blood T cells in healthy people across ages. A sample-barcoded 5' primer and a J-beta primer mix were used in a second PCR of roughly 7 to 12 cycles. TCRdb re-called the 5' RACE reads with MiXCR, one entry per CDR3 protein. The table has some 550,000 distinct CDR3 sequences, 40% to 50% seen once. Sequencing was performed on blood. The receptor set was obtained from a man of 80 years or more in good health.

The chain uses TRBV4-3 and TRBJ1-6, with D unclear. Germline CDR1 LGHNA, CDR2 YSLEER. The CDR3 has 16 amino acids. V shed 3 bases and J shed 8 bases, with 17 bases lying between them. CDR3 protein: CASSQHNQEGDSPLHF. The CDR3 DNA sequence: TGCGCCAGCAGCCAGCACAACCAGGAGGGAGATTCACCCCTCCACTTT.

The gene calls are TRBV18 and TRBJ2-5, with no clear D. Germline V gene sequence: CDR1 KGHSH, CDR2 LQKENI. The CDR3 length is 14 residues. Trimming shortened V by 2 bases and J by 6 bases, and 13 bases separated the two germline ends. Here the CDR3 reads CASSPLWQEKTQYF. CDR3 coding DNA: TGTGCCAGCTCACCATTGTGGCAGGAAAAGACCCAGTACTTC.

V gene TRBV20-1 combines with J gene TRBJ2-1, with D perhaps matching TRBD2 (6 bases). The DNA end lines up better with TRBJ2-7; the J call may be wrong. The CDR3 length is 14 residues. Germline CDR1 and CDR2: DFQATT and SNEGSKA (reference sequence). The CDR3 region is CSVRSLASHNEQYF. The CDR3, as DNA: TGCAGTGTCAGATCACTAGCATCACACAATGAGCAGTACTTC.

This clonotype was detected a few times. The CDR3 region is CASSQVYGPLYNEQFF. The CDR3 DNA follows: TGCGCCAGCAGCCAAGTGTACGGGCCTCTTTACAATGAGCAGTTCTTC. The genes are TRBV4-3 and TRBJ2-1; D is unclear. V was clipped by 1 base and J by 4 bases, with 14 bases between them. Per germline, CDR1 LGHNA and CDR2 YSLEER. CDR3 length: 16 residues.

This clonotype has more than one count but fewer than ten. The chain combines TRBV29-1 with TRBJ2-1; 14 positions agree with TRBD2. CDR3 length equals 16 residues. The V and J ends lost 5 bases and 3 bases, in that order; junction bases with no gene match: 6. The germline V gene has CDR1 SQVTM and CDR2 ANQGSEA. The CDR3 nucleotides are TGCAGCGTTCTCGGGACTAGCGGGAGTGACTACAATGAGCAGTTCTTC. Protein: CSVLGTSGSDYNEQFF.

This clonotype was seen a few times. The rearrangement uses TRBV7-2 and TRBJ2-1, with TRBD2 matching 11 bases. V dropped 2 bases and J dropped 11; count of bases not matched to a gene: 11. Germline CDR1 reads SGHTA; CDR2 reads FQGNSA. The CDR3 runs 16 residues. CDR3 region: CASSLPGTSGTMKQFF. Here the CDR3 DNA reads TGTGCCAGCAGCTTACCCGGGACTAGCGGTACAATGAAGCAGTTCTTC.

The chain recombines TRBV20-1 with TRBJ2-2, with D tentatively TRBD1 (5 bases). From germline, CDR1 is DFQATT and CDR2 SNEGSKA (reference sequence). This CDR3 has 16 residues. V lost 0 bases to trimming and J lost 4 bases, with 15 bases between them. This CDR3 is CSARDYRPVGTGELFF. As DNA, the CDR3 is TGCAGTGCTAGAGATTACAGGCCAGTGGGCACCGGGGAGCTGTTTTTT.

V and J are TRBV6-5 and TRBJ1-6, with TRBD1 matching over 9 bases. Germline V gene sequence: CDR1 MNHEY, CDR2 SVGAGI. J was trimmed by 9 bases and V by 2 bases; bases with no gene match: 5. The CDR3 runs to 15 residues. CDR3 region: CASSYLGQGGSPLHF. The CDR3 DNA reads TGTGCCAGCAGTTACCTGGGACAGGGCGGTTCACCCCTCCACTTT.

This clonotype was detected ten times or more. The rearrangement joins TRBV6-5 to TRBJ1-1; a weak D match, TRBD1 (6 bases). This CDR3 has 15 amino acids. The germline V gene has CDR1 MNHEY and CDR2 SVGAGI. Trimming left V 0 bases short and J 4 bases short, with 12 bases between. CDR3 protein: CASSYSRGGGTEAFF. As DNA, the CDR3 is TGTGCCAGCAGTTACTCGAGAGGGGGGGGCACTGAAGCTTTCTTT.

The rearrangement uses TRBV11-2 and TRBJ2-1; D unresolved. This CDR3 is built from 15 residues. V lost 6 bases and J lost 11, with 23 bases in between. Per germline, CDR1 SGHAT and CDR2 FQNNGV. For the CDR3, the DNA is TGTGCCAGCAGTCGAGACAACCCGTCCCAAGCGCAGCAGTTCTTC. The encoded protein is CASSRDNPSQAQQFF. The variable domain in full, completed from reference TRBV11-2 and TRBJ2-1, reads EAGVAQSPRYKIIEKRQSVAFWCNPISGHATLYWYQQILGQGPKLLIQFQNNGVVDDSQLPKDRFSAERLKGVDSTLKIQPAKLEDSAVYLCASSRDNPSQAQQFFGPGTRLTVL.

CDR3 in DNA: TGTGCCAGCACCACCGAGACAGGGGCCTACGAGCAGTACTTC. It codes for CASTTETGAYEQYF. The chain uses TRBV12-3 or TRBV12-4 and TRBJ2-7, with 8 nucleotides matching TRBD1. CDR3 length equals 14 residues. V trimming: 7 bases; J trimming: 2 bases; junction bases outside the gene matches: 7.

A single count supports this clonotype. The CDR3 DNA is TGTGCCAGCTCATCGGGGACAGGGGTGGAAGAGCAGTACTTC. Its protein is CASSSGTGVEEQYF. This chain links TRBV18 with TRBJ2-5; 10 bases are shared with TRBD1. CDR1 and CDR2 from the germline V gene are KGHSH and LQKENI. CDR3 length: 14 amino acids. The V and J ends lost 5 bases and 11 bases, in that order; junction bases with no gene match: 11.

The chain is built from TRBV20-1 and TRBJ2-3; D gene unclear. Per the germline V gene, CDR1 is DFQATT and CDR2 is SNEGSKA (reference sequence). CDR3 length: 14 residues. V dropped 6 bases and J dropped 1 base, with 14 bases sitting between them. This chain's CDR3 is CSATLASRTDTQYF. In DNA form, the CDR3 reads TGCAGTGCGACGCTCGCCAGCCGCACAGATACGCAGTATTTT.

The chain couples TRBV5-1 to TRBJ2-3; 13 positions match TRBD2. Germline CDR1 SGHRS, CDR2 YFSETQ. The CDR3 is 17 amino acids. Trimming cost V 4 bases and J 0 bases; bases outside gene matches: 5. CDR3 nucleotides: TGCGCCAGCAGCGGACTGACTAGCGGGAGGAGCACAGATACGCAGTATTTT. This gives the protein CASSGLTSGRSTDTQYF.

The chain has TRBV27 and TRBJ2-6; no firm D call. V lost 6 bases and J 0 bases, leaving 12 bases between the germline ends. The CDR3 is 16 amino acids. CDR1 and CDR2 (germline): MNHEY, SMNVEV (reference sequence). CDR3 protein: CASRPLVTSGANVLTF. DNA for the CDR3: TGTGCCAGCAGACCTCTTGTGACCTCTGGGGCCAACGTCCTGACTTTC.

This clonotype was recorded only once. The V gene is TRBV20-1, the J gene TRBJ2-3; 9 bases are shared with TRBD1. V dropped 4 bases and J dropped 4; count of bases not matched to a gene: 3. The germline CDR1 and CDR2 sequences are DFQATT and SNEGSKA (reference sequence). The CDR3 covers 13 residues. The CDR3 is CSANRQGADTQYF. CDR3 bases: TGCAGTGCTAACCGACAGGGGGCAGATACGCAGTATTTT.

This clonotype was counted a few times. The chain is built from TRBV20-1 and TRBJ2-3; TRBD2 matches at 10 bases. V shed 5 bases, J shed 2 bases, and the junction held 4 bases outside the gene matches. Germline values: CDR1 DFQATT, CDR2 SNEGSKA (reference sequence). The CDR3 covers 14 residues. The CDR3 region is CSALSGRPTDTQYF. CDR3 nucleotides: TGCAGTGCTCTTAGCGGGAGGCCCACAGATACGCAGTATTTT.

This clonotype was picked up one time. The chain employs TRBV6-5 and TRBJ2-5, with 7 bases that match TRBD1. The DNA end is more similar to TRBJ2-7, so the J call may be wrong. This CDR3 spans 12 amino acids. Germline CDR1 MNHEY, CDR2 SVGAGI. The CDR3 spells CASRTGRFEQYF. The CDR3 nucleotides read TGTGCCAGCAGGACAGGGCGATTCGAGCAGTACTTC.

Details on this clonotype: One junction end does not reproduce the germline sequence, and a read error may be involved. The J gene is TRBJ2-3, the V gene TRBV30; no clear D gene. The CDR3 extends over 11 amino acids. From germline, CDR1 is GTSNPN and CDR2 SVGIG (reference sequence). This CDR3 reads CTWSSLDTQYF. CDR3 DNA sequence: TGTACCTGGAGTTCCCTAGATACGCAGTATTTT.

The genes are TRBV20-1 and TRBJ2-5; D is uncertain. The CDR3 runs 13 residues. Trimming removed 3 bases from V and 0 bases from J, with 8 bases in between. Germline assignment: CDR1 DFQATT and CDR2 SNEGSKA (reference sequence). CDR3 nucleotides: TGCAGTGCTAGTGCCGTTTACCAAGAGACCCAGTACTTC. The encoded protein is CSASAVYQETQYF.

Only a few counts were recorded for this clonotype. Sequence at one end of the junction differs from germline and may be a read error. V usage is TRBV4-3 and J usage is TRBJ2-4; TRBD1 agrees at 9 bases. The J call is uncertain, as TRBJ2-7 better fits the DNA end. From germline, CDR1 is LGHNA and CDR2 YSLEER. The CDR3 runs 16 residues. The CDR3 region is CASNQVRTGDFYEQYF. In DNA, the CDR3 is TGCGCCAGCAACCAAGTTCGGACAGGGGATTTCTACGAGCAGTACTTC.

The rearrangement uses TRBV3-1 and TRBJ2-1; unclear D gene. The J call may be incorrect, as the DNA end agrees better with TRBJ2-7. Germline V CDR1 and CDR2: LGHDT, YNNKEL (reference sequence). The CDR3 contains 16 residues. The CDR3 DNA reads TGTGCCAGCAGCCAAGATCCAGGACCCCCCGGCAATGAGCAGTACTTC. It specifies CASSQDPGPPGNEQYF.